The text below deals with one TCR beta chain. Germline V gives CDR1 LNHDA, CDR2 SQIVND (reference sequence). The V end was cut by 3 bases, the J end by 1 base, with 6 bases between. The CDR3 consists of 14 residues. The data were obtained in a study of control samples from healthy donors and cancer patients. Data came from immunoSEQ multiplex PCR; TCRdb stores just in-frame clones and leaves some out. The sample contains 160,000 or so clones, approximately 94% of which appear only once. This clonotype was sampled from a man between 60 and 75 years old with colorectal cancer. The chain has TRBV19 and TRBJ2-2, with unresolved D. The sequencing sample was made of PBMCs. The CDR3 sequence: CASSIGQNTGELFF. The CDR3 coding sequence is TGTGCCAGTAGTATCGGTCAGAACACCGGGGAGCTGTTTTTT.